These 29 T cell receptor beta chains were all obtained from the same sample, sequenced in a study of regulatory T cells in long-lasting Graves disease. Time point described: newly diagnosed GD, antithyroid drugs for less than 3 months. Preparation of the TCR library used RNA extracted from PBMCs. Construction of TCR beta libraries relied on iRepertoire HTBI primers and on Arm-PCR targeting CDR3 regions. TCRdb called the multiplex PCR reads again in MiXCR, with one record for every CDR3 protein. The repertoire holds 380,000 or so distinct CDR3 sequences, roughly 17% seen once, with around 21% in the top ten. These data also featured in a second study, about T cells in Graves' hyperthyroidism and ophthalmopathy.

The source was peripheral blood mononuclear cells (PBMCs), collected at new diagnosis, from a patient treated with antithyroid drugs. All receptors come from a woman under 30 with Graves disease.

The chain combines TRBV7-6 with TRBJ1-4; 11 nucleotides agree with TRBD1. V lost 2 bases, J lost 3 bases, and 11 bases stayed unmatched. The CDR3 has 19 amino acids. Germline V gene sequence: CDR1 SGHVS, CDR2 FNYEAQ. As DNA, the CDR3 is TGTGCCAGCAGCTTAAAAGGACAGGGGGCGAATTTGGCTAATGAAAAACTGTTTTTT. Translated: CASSLKGQGANLANEKLFF.

This clonotype was picked up many times. The rearrangement joins TRBV7-2 to TRBJ2-1; no definite D call. Germline V gene data show CDR1 as SGHTA and CDR2 as FQGNSA. The CDR3 extends over 12 amino acids. V lost 1 base, J lost 10 bases, and 8 bases lay in between. The CDR3, as DNA: TGTGCCAGCAGCTTAGGGCGAGCGGAGCAGTTCTTC. Protein: CASSLGRAEQFF.

The genes are TRBV6-1 and TRBJ2-7; 10 bases agree with TRBD1. The CDR3 covers 16 residues. Unmatched junction bases numbered 2, after V lost 0 bases and J lost 0 bases. Germline lookup yields CDR1 MNHNS and CDR2 SASEGT. DNA of the CDR3: TGTGCCAGCAGTGAAGCGGGACAGGGGAGCTCCTACGAGCAGTACTTC. This translates into CASSEAGQGSSYEQYF.

For this clonotype: A single base separates this from a much larger clone, so it may be a read error. The gene calls are TRBV30 and TRBJ2-7, with 7 nucleotides matching TRBD1. CDR1 and CDR2 from the germline V gene are GTSNPN and SVGIG (reference sequence). The CDR3 has 12 residues. Germline trimming cut 5 bases from V and 5 bases from J; bases unmatched to any gene: 6. The CDR3 sequence is CAWSTGTNEQYF. Here the CDR3 DNA reads TGTGCCTGGTCGACAGGGACCAACGAGCAGTACTTC. The full variable domain, rest sourced from reference TRBV30 and TRBJ2-7, is SQTIHQWPATLVQPVGSPLSLECTVEGTSNPNLYWYRQAAGRGLQLLFYSVGIGQISSEVPQNLSASRPQDRQFILSSKKLLLSDSGFYLCAWSTGTNEQYFGPGTRLTVT.

The sample holds one count of this clonotype. The chain has TRBV20-1 and TRBJ1-4; D is uncertain. From germline, CDR1 is DFQATT and CDR2 SNEGSKA (reference sequence). V shed 1 base and J shed 7 bases, with 7 bases lying between them. The CDR3 consists of 12 residues. The CDR3 is CSARVGREKLFF. For the CDR3, the DNA is TGCAGTGCTAGAGTTGGACGTGAAAAACTGTTTTTT.

This clonotype was observed at least ten times. The V gene is TRBV20-1, the J gene TRBJ2-1; possible D gene TRBD1, 5 bases. V lost 6 bases and J 5 bases, leaving 17 bases between the germline ends. CDR3 length: 14 amino acids. Germline-derived CDR1 and CDR2 are DFQATT and SNEGSKA (reference sequence). In DNA form, the CDR3 reads TGCAGTGCGCATTGGGGCCTCGGACACAATGAGCAGTTCTTC. Translated: CSAHWGLGHNEQFF.

The rearrangement joins TRBV28 to TRBJ2-7; 7 bases map to TRBD1. Germline V lookup: CDR1 MDHEN, CDR2 SYDVKM. V shed 5 bases, J shed 6 bases, and the junction held 10 bases outside the gene matches. The CDR3 spans 14 residues. CDR3 residues: CASSGGEGAGEQYF. As DNA, the CDR3 is TGTGCCAGCAGTGGCGGTGAGGGGGCGGGCGAGCAGTACTTC.

This clonotype was counted between two and nine times. The rearrangement links TRBV5-1 to TRBJ1-4, with D possibly TRBD1 on 6 matching bases. CDR1 and CDR2 (germline): SGHRS, YFSETQ. Trimming pared 7 bases from V and 5 bases from J, leaving 15 bases between. This CDR3 is 14 amino acids long. The DNA of the CDR3 is TGCGCCAGCCGCTCCGGGACACTCAATGAAAAACTGTTTTTT. Translating it yields CASRSGTLNEKLFF.

The rearrangement uses TRBV15 and TRBJ1-5; 10 bases fit TRBD1. The CDR3 length is 15 residues. Looked up from germline, CDR1 is LNHNV and CDR2 is YYDKDF (reference sequence). Trimming took 7 bases from V and 9 from J; bases not matched to a gene: 12. The CDR3 sequence: CATNNPGTGAGPQHF. CDR3 coding DNA: TGTGCCACCAACAACCCCGGGACAGGGGCAGGGCCCCAGCATTTT.

Concerning this clonotype: A single base separates this from a much larger clone, so it may be a read error. The chain is built from TRBV6-2 or TRBV6-3 and TRBJ2-7; 7 bases fit TRBD1. Germline assignment: CDR1 MNHEY and CDR2 SVGEGT. This CDR3 spans 15 amino acids. CDR3 sequence: CASSELTGSYNEQSF. In DNA form, the CDR3 reads TGTGCCAGCAGTGAGTTGACAGGGTCCTACAATGAGCAGTCCTTC.

This clonotype was detected many times. The chain combines TRBV3-1 with TRBJ1-4; D is unclear. Germline loops: CDR1 LGHDT, CDR2 YNNKEL (reference sequence). The CDR3 has 14 amino acids. V was clipped by 4 bases and J by 7 bases, with 13 bases between them. DNA for the CDR3: TGTGCCAGCAGCCCGTCACCATCCGGTGAAAAACTGTTTTTT. Amino acids: CASSPSPSGEKLFF.

This clonotype appeared a few times. A much larger clone sits a single nucleotide away, making a read error possible. The J gene is TRBJ2-3, the V gene TRBV5-6; D call uncertain. Germline values: CDR1 SGHDT, CDR2 YYEEEE. Trimming removed 4 bases at V and 4 bases at J, with 7 bases between. This CDR3 region has 12 residues. The CDR3 reads CASSAQADTQYF. CDR3 coding DNA: TGTGCCAGCAGCGCCCAAGCAGATACGCAGTATTTT.

This clonotype was detected only a few times. The chain uses TRBV12-3 or TRBV12-4 and TRBJ1-5; TRBD1 aligns across 8 bases. Germline trimming cut 5 bases from V and 0 bases from J; bases unmatched to any gene: 3. The CDR3 is 15 amino acids. The CDR3 protein is CASSQTGDSNQPQHF. CDR3 nucleotide sequence: TGTGCCAGCAGTCAGACAGGGGATAGCAATCAGCCCCAGCATTTT.

At least ten counts were recorded for this clonotype. J is TRBJ2-2 and V is TRBV7-3; possibly TRBD1 for D (5 bases). CDR1 is SGHTA and CDR2 is FQGTGA in the germline V gene. With 5 bases removed from V and 3 bases from J, the gap between germline ends came to 13 bases. The CDR3 is 15 amino acids. The CDR3 bases are TGTGCCAGCAGCCTAGGGGTAGTCGACACCGGGGAGCTGTTTTTT. It is translated as CASSLGVVDTGELFF. The whole variable domain, filled in from reference TRBV7-3 and TRBJ2-2, reads GAGVSQTPSNKVTEKGKYVELRCDPISGHTALYWYRQSLGQGPEFLIYFQGTGAADDSGLPNDRFFAVRPEGSVSTLKIQRTERGDSAVYLCASSLGVVDTGELFFGEGSRLTVL.

This clonotype came up a few times. This clone may be a read error of a much larger clone one base away. The CDR3 loop is CASSFSGNHYNEQFF. In DNA, the CDR3 is TGTGCTAGTAGTTTTTCAGGGAACCACTACAATGAGCAGTTCTTC. The chain couples TRBV12-5 to TRBJ2-1; possibly TRBD1 for D (5 bases). Germline V lookup: CDR1 LGHNT, CDR2 FRNRAP. The CDR3 consists of 15 residues.

The chain has TRBV24-1 and TRBJ2-5; perhaps TRBD2 as D (6 bases). The J call may be in error: the DNA end matches TRBJ2-1 better. The CDR3 sequence is 16 residues long. CDR1 and CDR2 (germline): KGHDR, SFDVKD. The CDR3 region is CATSGPSSVVNNEQFF. The CDR3 DNA is TGTGCCACCAGTGGCCCCTCTAGCGTAGTTAACAATGAGCAGTTCTTC.

The table lists this clonotype with many counts. The J gene is TRBJ2-7, the V gene TRBV20-1; TRBD2 matches 11 bases. The length of the CDR3 is 17 residues. V was pared by 6 bases and J by 3 bases, with 16 bases of the junction left unmatched. CDR1 DFQATT and CDR2 SNEGSKA come from the germline V gene (reference sequence). CDR3 sequence: CSAGGGMVAGGGYEQYF. The CDR3 nucleotides read TGCAGTGCCGGGGGCGGTATGGTAGCGGGAGGGGGCTACGAGCAGTACTTC.

Many counts were recorded for this clonotype. The rearrangement uses TRBV3-1 and TRBJ2-5; unclear D gene. V lost 1 base and J 4 bases, leaving 4 bases between the germline ends. Germline CDR1 reads LGHDT; CDR2 reads YNNKEL (reference sequence). This CDR3 contains 12 residues. CDR3 protein: CASSQAGETQYF. CDR3 DNA: TGTGCCAGCAGCCAAGCGGGAGAGACCCAGTACTTC.

The table lists this clonotype with a few counts. It may be a read error: a sequence one base away is much more abundant. The chain is built from TRBV11-2 and TRBJ2-1; D gene ambiguous. The CDR3 sequence is 15 residues long. The V and J ends lost 1 base and 7 bases respectively, with 14 bases between them. The V gene's germline CDR1 is SGHAT and CDR2 FQNNGV. The CDR3 sequence: CASSLAVQSENEQFF. In nucleotides, the CDR3 is TGTGCCAGCAGCTTAGCCGTTCAGTCTGAAAATGAGCAGTTCTTC.

Worth noting for this clonotype: This clone may be a read error of a much larger clone one base away. The chain couples TRBV20-1 to TRBJ2-1; possible D gene TRBD2, 6 bases. Germline CDR1 reads DFQATT; CDR2 reads SNEGSKA (reference sequence). The CDR3 spans 14 residues. The CDR3 here is CSARAGSSYNEQLF. The CDR3 coding sequence is TGCAGTGCGAGGGCGGGGAGCTCCTACAATGAGCAGTTGTTC.

There are many counts of this clonotype. CDR3 residues: CASSLIQENTEAFF. The CDR3 DNA is TGCGCCAGCAGCCTCATACAGGAGAACACTGAAGCTTTCTTT. V and J are TRBV4-1 and TRBJ1-1; possible D gene TRBD1, 5 bases. Trimming stripped 4 bases from V and 1 base from J, with 10 bases between. The CDR3 extends over 14 amino acids. The germline CDR1 and CDR2 sequences are MGHRA and YSYEKL.

This clonotype showed up just a few times. The gene calls are TRBV2 and TRBJ2-2, with 7 positions matching TRBD1. The ends lost 7 bases at V and 4 bases at J; junction bases unmatched: 9. The CDR3 extends over 15 amino acids. Germline V gene lookup returns CDR1 SNHLY and CDR2 FYNNEI. CDR3 in amino acids: CASNGQGVATGELFF. CDR3 sequence (DNA): TGTGCCAGCAACGGGCAGGGGGTGGCCACCGGGGAGCTGTTTTTT.

This clonotype has at least ten counts. The chain combines TRBV6-1 with TRBJ1-1; no definite D call. Trimming stripped 6 bases from V and 5 bases from J, with 10 bases between. The germline V gene encodes CDR1 MNHNS and CDR2 SASEGT. This CDR3 has 12 amino acids. The DNA of the CDR3 is TGTGCCAGCAGCGAACGAGGGACTGAAGCTTTCTTT. It codes for CASSERGTEAFF.

This clonotype showed up many times. The chain carries TRBV3-1 and TRBJ2-3; 12 positions match TRBD2. V lost 5 bases to trimming and J lost 3 bases; unmatched junction nucleotides: 9. CDR1 is LGHDT and CDR2 is YNNKEL in the germline V gene (reference sequence). The CDR3 sequence is 17 residues long. CDR3 coding DNA: TGTGCCAGCAGCAAGGCTAGCGGGGGGGTAGGGACAGATACGCAGTATTTT. Translated: CASSKASGGVGTDTQYF.

This clonotype has just a few counts. The chain uses TRBV27 and TRBJ1-1; D gene unclear. Germline CDR1 MNHEY, CDR2 SMNVEV (reference sequence). The V and J ends lost 10 bases and 1 base respectively, with 7 bases between them. The CDR3 length is 11 residues. CDR3: CATWWNTEAFF. CDR3 nucleotides: TGTGCCACGTGGTGGAACACTGAAGCTTTCTTT.

This clonotype was counted between two and nine times. J is TRBJ2-1 and V is TRBV2; D unclear. Gene TRBJ2-5 matches the end of the DNA better, so the J call may be wrong. CDR3 length: 12 residues. The V gene's germline CDR1 is SNHLY and CDR2 FYNNEI. The CDR3 DNA sequence: TGTGCCAGCAGTGAATCGTACGAGACCCAGTACTTC. Protein sequence: CASSESYETQYF.

In its sample, this clonotype was seen a few times. The rearrangement joins TRBV7-9 to TRBJ2-1, with TRBD1 matching over 9 bases. This CDR3 has 16 amino acids. Germline values: CDR1 SEHNR, CDR2 FQNEAQ (reference sequence). The V segment lost 2 bases and the J segment 7 bases; nucleotides outside the gene matches: 9. The CDR3 here is CASSLLIKGQGNEQFF. For the CDR3, the DNA is TGTGCCAGCAGCTTATTGATTAAGGGACAGGGAAATGAGCAGTTCTTC.

The rearrangement links TRBV7-9 to TRBJ1-6; 9 bases match TRBD1. Germline CDR1 is SEHNR and CDR2 is FQNEAQ (reference sequence). The junction had 10 bases not matched to a gene; V was cut back by 2 bases and J by 5 bases. This CDR3 comprises 18 residues. The CDR3 region has the DNA TGTGCCAGCAGCTTAATAACCGGGACAGGGTTCAATAATTCACCCCTCCACTTT. Its protein is CASSLITGTGFNNSPLHF.

This clonotype was detected many times. V and J are TRBV20-1 and TRBJ2-7; 8 nucleotides line up with TRBD2. The germline gives CDR1 DFQATT, CDR2 SNEGSKA (reference sequence). The CDR3 spans 15 residues. With V trimmed by 4 bases and J by 2 bases, 10 bases remained unmatched. The CDR3 DNA is TGCAGTGCTATGTCCGGGACGGGGGGGACCTACGAGCAGTACTTC. Amino acids: CSAMSGTGGTYEQYF.